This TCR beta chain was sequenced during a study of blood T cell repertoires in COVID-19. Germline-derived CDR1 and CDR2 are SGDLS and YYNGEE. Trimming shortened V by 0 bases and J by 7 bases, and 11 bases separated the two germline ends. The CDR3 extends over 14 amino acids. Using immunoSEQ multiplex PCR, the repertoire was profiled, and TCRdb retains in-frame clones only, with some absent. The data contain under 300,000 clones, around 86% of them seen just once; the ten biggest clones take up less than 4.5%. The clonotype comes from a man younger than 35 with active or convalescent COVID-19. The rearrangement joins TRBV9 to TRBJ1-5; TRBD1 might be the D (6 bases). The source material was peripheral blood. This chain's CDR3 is CASSVGAGEQPQHF. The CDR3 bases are TGTGCCAGCAGCGTAGGGGCAGGGGAACAGCCCCAGCATTTT.